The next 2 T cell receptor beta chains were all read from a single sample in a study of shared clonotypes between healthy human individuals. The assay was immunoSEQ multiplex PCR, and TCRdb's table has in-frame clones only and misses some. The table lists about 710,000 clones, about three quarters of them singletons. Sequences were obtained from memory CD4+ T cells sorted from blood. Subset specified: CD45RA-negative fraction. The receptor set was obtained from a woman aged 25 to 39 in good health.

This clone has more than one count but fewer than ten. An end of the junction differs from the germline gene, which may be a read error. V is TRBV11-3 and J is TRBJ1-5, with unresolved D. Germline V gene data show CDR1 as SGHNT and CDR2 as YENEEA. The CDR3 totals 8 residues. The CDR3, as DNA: TGTGCCAGCAGCTTCTCGGGTTTT. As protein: CASSFSGF.

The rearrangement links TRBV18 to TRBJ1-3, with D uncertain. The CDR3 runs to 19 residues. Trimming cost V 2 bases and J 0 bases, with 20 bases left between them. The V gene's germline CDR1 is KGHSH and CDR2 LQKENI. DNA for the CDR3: TGTGCCAGCTCACCAGTTCTTCGCGGCAGGACGGGCTCTGGAAACACCATATATTTT. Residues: CASSPVLRGRTGSGNTIYF. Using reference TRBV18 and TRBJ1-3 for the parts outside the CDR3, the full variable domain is NAGVMQNPRHLVRRRGQEARLRCSPMKGHSHVYWYRQLPEEGLKFMVYLQKENIIDESGMPKERFSAEFPKEGPSILRIQQVVRGDSAAYFCASSPVLRGRTGSGNTIYFGEGSWLTVV.